The 32 T cell receptor beta chains listed next were all sequenced from one sample in a study of cytomegalovirus exposure and HLA in healthy donors. 13 Jbeta primers and 60 Vbeta primers were used for the PCR. Here immunoSEQ multiplex PCR was the method, and the copy in TCRdb shows in-frame clones only, minus some. Of under 200,000 clones in the sample, approximately 78% were seen once. The specimen was PBMCs. Receptors were obtained from a girl aged 2 to 9 in good health and CMV-seropositive.

The chain uses TRBV28 and TRBJ2-3, with 11 bases fitting TRBD1. The J segment lost 5 bases and the V segment lost 6 bases, leaving 4 bases of the junction unmatched. CDR3 length: 14 amino acids. The germline V gene has CDR1 MDHEN and CDR2 SYDVKM. CDR3 in amino acids: CASSRDRGVDTQYF. CDR3 sequence (DNA): TGTGCCAGCAGCCGGGACAGGGGGGTAGATACGCAGTATTTT. The variable domain in full, with the rest retrieved from reference TRBV28 and TRBJ2-3, is DVKVTQSSRYLVKRTGEKVFLECVQDMDHENMFWYRQDPGLGLRLIYFSYDVKMKEKGDIPEGYSVSREKKERFSLILESASTNQTSMYLCASSRDRGVDTQYFGPGTRLTVL.

This clone showed up just once. CDR3 sequence (DNA): TGTGCCAGCAGGGGCCTAGCGGAAGAGACCCAGTACTTC. Protein product: CASRGLAEETQYF. This chain connects TRBV28 to TRBJ2-5; 7 bases agree with TRBD2. Trimming at V came to 6 bases and at J to 3 bases, leaving 4 bases not matched to a gene. Germline V gene lookup returns CDR1 MDHEN and CDR2 SYDVKM. This CDR3 comprises 13 residues.

The CDR3 coding sequence is TGTGCCAGCGTCGGGACTAGCGAATCCTACGAGCAGTACTTC. This codes for CASVGTSESYEQYF. The gene calls are TRBV28 and TRBJ2-7; 10 nucleotides align to TRBD2. In germline, CDR1 is MDHEN, CDR2 SYDVKM. The CDR3 is 14 residues long. Trimming cost V 8 bases and J 1 base; bases outside gene matches: 5.

The chain is built from TRBV30 and TRBJ1-1; possibly TRBD1 for D (5 bases). The V end lost 3 bases, the J end lost 5 bases, and 13 bases lay between the germline ends. The CDR3 contains 13 residues. The germline gives CDR1 GTSNPN, CDR2 SVGIG (reference sequence). CDR3: CAWSSRAGTEAFF. The CDR3 bases are TGTGCCTGGAGCTCCAGGGCTGGGACTGAAGCTTTCTTT.

The chain couples TRBV30 to TRBJ2-5, with a weak D call TRBD1 (6 bases). V lost 0 bases and J 1 base, leaving 9 bases between the germline ends. Germline loops: CDR1 GTSNPN, CDR2 SVGIG (reference sequence). CDR3 length: 14 amino acids. DNA of the CDR3: TGTGCCTGGAGTGTAGGGGGATCCCAAGAGACCCAGTACTTC. It codes for CAWSVGGSQETQYF.

This clone was counted a few times. V is TRBV5-5 and J is TRBJ1-3; 7 bases fit TRBD1. V gave up 0 bases and J gave up 0 bases; unmatched junction bases: 6. The CDR3 has 17 amino acids. In germline, CDR1 is SGHKS, CDR2 YYEKEE (reference sequence). CDR3 loop: CASSLGGGLSSGNTIYF. The CDR3 DNA follows: TGTGCCAGCAGCTTGGGAGGGGGCCTGAGCTCTGGAAACACCATATATTTT.

The V call is TRBV28, the J call TRBJ1-1; 9 positions match TRBD1. V dropped 8 bases and J dropped 1; count of bases not matched to a gene: 5. CDR3 length: 14 residues. In germline, CDR1 is MDHEN, CDR2 SYDVKM. This chain's CDR3 is CASAPGQGNTEAFF. The CDR3 coding sequence is TGTGCCAGCGCGCCGGGACAGGGGAACACTGAAGCTTTCTTT.

This clone was recorded only once. CDR3 nucleotides: TGTGCCACCCTAGGGGGAGATACGCAGTATTTT. Residues: CATLGGDTQYF. The chain has TRBV28 and TRBJ2-3, with D perhaps TRBD1 (6 bases). Germline CDR1 is MDHEN and CDR2 is SYDVKM. The CDR3 loop spans 11 amino acids. V lost 10 bases and J lost 5, with 10 bases in between.

This clone has more than one count but fewer than ten. CDR3 protein: CASGTGGDEQYF. The CDR3 DNA follows: TGTGCCAGTGGGACAGGGGGCGACGAGCAGTACTTC. The rearrangement uses TRBV28 and TRBJ2-7; 12 positions match TRBD1. The CDR3 extends over 12 amino acids. From germline, CDR1 is MDHEN and CDR2 SYDVKM. V gave up 9 bases and J gave up 5 bases; unmatched junction bases: 2.

This rearrangement joins TRBV5-6 to TRBJ1-2; 11 bases are a match to TRBD1. V lost 4 bases, J lost 2 bases, and 10 bases stayed unmatched. This CDR3 contains 17 residues. Germline values: CDR1 SGHDT, CDR2 YYEEEE. The CDR3 spells CASSPGTGGGLNYGYTF. CDR3 bases: TGTGCCAGCAGCCCCGGGACAGGGGGTGGCTTGAACTATGGCTACACCTTC. The whole variable domain, remainder taken from reference TRBV5-6 and TRBJ1-2, is DAGVTQSPTHLIKTRGQQVTLRCSPKSGHDTVSWYQQALGQGPQFIFQYYEEEERQRGNFPDRFSGHQFPNYSSELNVNALLLGDSALYLCASSPGTGGGLNYGYTFGSGTRLTVV.

The chain employs TRBV5-4 and TRBJ2-7; perhaps TRBD1 as D (6 bases). V was clipped by 3 bases and J by 0 bases, with 13 bases between them. CDR3 length equals 15 residues. CDR1 SGHNT and CDR2 YYREEE come from the germline V gene (reference sequence). The CDR3 here is CASSSSDSPSYEQYF. The DNA of the CDR3 is TGTGCCAGCAGCTCCTCGGACAGTCCCTCCTACGAGCAGTACTTC. The variable domain in full, completed from reference TRBV5-4 and TRBJ2-7, reads ETGVTQSPTHLIKTRGQQVTLRCSSQSGHNTVSWYQQALGQGPQFIFQYYREEENGRGNFPPRFSGLQFPNYSSELNVNALELDDSALYLCASSSSDSPSYEQYFGPGTRLTVT.

CDR3 sequence reads: CASSPDRMVLGTEAFF. In nucleotides, the CDR3 is TGTGCCAGCAGTCCAGACAGGATGGTACTTGGCACTGAAGCTTTCTTT. V usage is TRBV7-9 and J usage is TRBJ1-1; D perhaps matches TRBD1 (6 bases). CDR1 SEHNR and CDR2 FQNEAQ come from the germline V gene (reference sequence). Trimming cost V 6 bases and J 4 bases, with 21 bases left between them. CDR3 length: 16 amino acids.

This chain links TRBV7-9 with TRBJ2-7, with 7 bases aligning to TRBD2. Germline trimming cut 5 bases from V and 3 bases from J; bases unmatched to any gene: 7. The CDR3 loop spans 14 amino acids. Germline loops: CDR1 SEHNR, CDR2 FQNEAQ (reference sequence). DNA of the CDR3: TGTGCCAGCAGCCCCAGCGGGGCCATCTACGAGCAGTACTTC. Its translation: CASSPSGAIYEQYF. Together with reference TRBV7-9 and TRBJ2-7, the CDR3 gives the full variable domain: DTGVSQNPRHKITKRGQNVTFRCDPISEHNRLYWYRQTLGQGPEFLTYFQNEAQLEKSRLLSDRFSAERPKGSFSTLEIQRTEQGDSAMYLCASSPSGAIYEQYFGPGTRLTVT.

This clone was seen only once. The gene calls are TRBV28 and TRBJ2-7, with D unresolved. Germline V lookup: CDR1 MDHEN, CDR2 SYDVKM. The V end was cut by 5 bases, the J end by 3 bases, with 8 bases between. The CDR3 contains 12 residues. The CDR3 bases are TGTGCCAGCAGTCTACCCGACTACGAGCAGTACTTC. It codes for CASSLPDYEQYF.

CDR3 protein: CAWSPTSGHGYTF. The CDR3 DNA reads as TGTGCCTGGAGCCCAACGTCAGGCCATGGCTACACCTTC. The V gene is TRBV30, the J gene TRBJ1-2; D is ambiguous. Germline-derived CDR1 and CDR2 are GTSNPN and SVGIG (reference sequence). This CDR3 has 13 residues. V shed 3 bases and J shed 6 bases, with 14 bases lying between them.

The J gene is TRBJ2-5, the V gene TRBV5-1; 8 nucleotides agree with TRBD2. The trim removed 0 bases at V and 4 bases at J, leaving 8 bases unmatched. Germline CDR1 is SGHRS and CDR2 is YFSETQ. The CDR3 has 16 amino acids. DNA for the CDR3: TGCGCCAGCAGCTTGGTAAGGGCGGGAGGCCCAGAGACCCAGTACTTC. Protein product: CASSLVRAGGPETQYF.

V and J are TRBV28 and TRBJ2-7; 8 bases are a match to TRBD1. This CDR3 is built from 15 residues. Trimming removed 6 bases from V and 0 bases from J; junction bases left unmatched: 7. Germline assignment: CDR1 MDHEN and CDR2 SYDVKM. DNA for the CDR3: TGTGCCAGCAGGGGCAGGGGGCCCGTCTCCTACGAGCAGTACTTC. It codes for CASRGRGPVSYEQYF.

The genes are TRBV30 and TRBJ1-2; 10 bases line up with TRBD1. The CDR3 consists of 14 residues. The V gene end was trimmed by 7 bases and the J gene end by 8 bases; junction bases not matched to a gene: 13. Germline values: CDR1 GTSNPN, CDR2 SVGIG (reference sequence). The CDR3, as DNA: TGTGCCTCCTCTACCCGACAGGGGGCACGCGGCTACACCTTC. It is translated as CASSTRQGARGYTF. The full variable domain, in which reference TRBV30 and TRBJ1-2 provide the parts outside the CDR3, is SQTIHQWPATLVQPVGSPLSLECTVEGTSNPNLYWYRQAAGRGLQLLFYSVGIGQISSEVPQNLSASRPQDRQFILSSKKLLLSDSGFYLCASSTRQGARGYTFGSGTRLTVV.

The V and J genes are TRBV6-1 and TRBJ1-1, with D tentatively TRBD1 (5 bases). The V gene's germline CDR1 is MNHNS and CDR2 SASEGT. V lost 1 base, J lost 6 bases, and 12 bases lay in between. The CDR3 consists of 14 residues. As DNA, the CDR3 is TGTGCCAGCAGTGAAGTACAGGACAACGCTGAAGCTTTCTTT. Its protein product is CASSEVQDNAEAFF.

The chain combines TRBV7-2 with TRBJ2-5; TRBD2 agrees at 14 bases. The J segment lost 4 bases and the V segment lost 5 bases, leaving 15 bases of the junction unmatched. This CDR3 spans 19 amino acids. Germline V gene lookup returns CDR1 SGHTA and CDR2 FQGNSA. CDR3 DNA: TGTGCCAGCAGCCCCAGAGGACTAGCGGGAGGACTAAGAGGAGAGACCCAGTACTTC. It is translated as CASSPRGLAGGLRGETQYF.

This chain uses TRBV7-9 with TRBJ2-1; a weak D match, TRBD2 (5 bases). CDR1 and CDR2 from the germline V gene are SEHNR and FQNEAQ (reference sequence). Deletions cut 2 bases from V and 5 bases from J, with 7 bases between. The CDR3 runs to 13 residues. The DNA of the CDR3 is TGTGCCAGCAGCTTACGGGGTAACAATGAGCAGTTCTTC. Protein product: CASSLRGNNEQFF.

V is TRBV28 and J is TRBJ2-7; D might be TRBD2 (6 bases). The CDR3 totals 12 residues. V dropped 2 bases and J dropped 6 bases, with 8 bases sitting between them. Germline loops: CDR1 MDHEN, CDR2 SYDVKM. CDR3 DNA sequence: TGTGCCAGCAGTTTACTAGCGACCGAGCAGTACTTC. Residues: CASSLLATEQYF.

The V and J genes are TRBV30 and TRBJ2-1, with a tentative D call TRBD2 (7 bases). V lost 1 base, J lost 7 bases, and 14 bases lay in between. The germline V gene has CDR1 GTSNPN and CDR2 SVGIG (reference sequence). The CDR3 consists of 14 residues. The CDR3 nucleotides are TGTGCCTGGAGTGGAGGGGGGGAATTAAATGAGCAGTTCTTC. The encoded protein is CAWSGGGELNEQFF. The entire variable domain, with the rest obtained from reference TRBV30 and TRBJ2-1, is as follows: SQTIHQWPATLVQPVGSPLSLECTVEGTSNPNLYWYRQAAGRGLQLLFYSVGIGQISSEVPQNLSASRPQDRQFILSSKKLLLSDSGFYLCAWSGGGELNEQFFGPGTRLTVL.

This clone was observed a handful of times. The rearrangement links TRBV7-9 to TRBJ2-1, with D hard to call. V was clipped by 5 bases and J by 3 bases, with 5 bases between them. The length of the CDR3 is 12 residues. CDR1 is SEHNR, CDR2 FQNEAQ, per germline (reference sequence). This chain's CDR3 is CASSPDYNEQFF. The CDR3 DNA sequence: TGTGCCAGCAGCCCAGACTACAATGAGCAGTTCTTC.

V is TRBV28 and J is TRBJ2-7; 9 bases are shared with TRBD1. V shed 6 bases, J shed 1 base, and the junction held 7 bases outside the gene matches. Germline CDR1 reads MDHEN; CDR2 reads SYDVKM. The CDR3 sequence is 15 residues long. The CDR3 loop is CASRSGTGLSYEQYF. The CDR3 coding sequence is TGTGCCAGCAGGTCCGGGACAGGGCTATCCTACGAGCAGTACTTC.

CDR3 in amino acids: CASSVRTGAQETQYF. The DNA of the CDR3 is TGTGCCAGCAGCGTTAGGACAGGGGCACAAGAGACCCAGTACTTC. The V gene is TRBV13, the J gene TRBJ2-5; 9 positions match TRBD1. Germline-derived CDR1 and CDR2 are PRHDT and FYEKMQ (reference sequence). V lost 5 bases and J lost 2; bases outside the gene matches: 6. The CDR3 consists of 15 residues.

V gene TRBV5-6 combines with J gene TRBJ1-2, with D possibly being TRBD1 (6 bases). Germline-derived CDR1 and CDR2 are SGHDT and YYEEEE. CDR3 length: 15 amino acids. Trimming left V 2 bases short and J 7 bases short, with 18 bases between. The CDR3 is CASSFGTGSSGGYTF. The CDR3 DNA follows: TGTGCCAGCAGCTTTGGTACAGGGAGTTCGGGTGGCTACACCTTC.

V and J are TRBV18 and TRBJ1-2; perhaps TRBD1 as D (6 bases). Germline CDR1 reads KGHSH; CDR2 reads LQKENI. V was cut by 3 bases and J by 13 bases, with 18 bases left in between. The CDR3 sequence is 13 residues long. CDR3 sequence reads: CASSPGQNRAGTF. The CDR3 DNA follows: TGTGCCAGCTCACCCGGGCAAAACAGGGCAGGCACCTTC.

This clone was recorded only once. This rearrangement joins TRBV30 to TRBJ2-1, with 7 bases identical to TRBD2. This CDR3 comprises 15 residues. Germline trimming cut 4 bases from V and 2 bases from J; bases unmatched to any gene: 8. Germline V gene sequence: CDR1 GTSNPN, CDR2 SVGIG (reference sequence). The CDR3 coding sequence is TGTGCCTGGAACTATGGGGGAGGGCCCTACAATGAGCAGTTCTTC. Its translation: CAWNYGGGPYNEQFF.

The J gene is TRBJ1-1, the V gene TRBV30; 8 bases agree with TRBD1. V was clipped by 5 bases and J by 6 bases; unmatched bases: 11. Germline assignment: CDR1 GTSNPN and CDR2 SVGIG (reference sequence). The CDR3 extends over 14 amino acids. The CDR3 loop reads CAWVIGTGFAEAFF. CDR3 DNA: TGTGCCTGGGTGATCGGGACAGGCTTTGCTGAAGCTTTCTTT. The full variable domain, in which reference TRBV30 and TRBJ1-1 provide the parts outside the CDR3, is SQTIHQWPATLVQPVGSPLSLECTVEGTSNPNLYWYRQAAGRGLQLLFYSVGIGQISSEVPQNLSASRPQDRQFILSSKKLLLSDSGFYLCAWVIGTGFAEAFFGQGTRLTVV.

CDR3 region: CASSVGVSGATGELFF. The CDR3, as DNA: TGTGCCAGCAGCGTAGGGGTTAGCGGGGCCACCGGGGAGCTGTTTTTT. This sequence joins TRBV9 and TRBJ2-2; 8 bases are shared with TRBD2. Germline CDR1 SGDLS, CDR2 YYNGEE. The CDR3 runs 16 residues. Trimming cost V 0 bases and J 4 bases; bases outside gene matches: 5.

The chain carries TRBV10-1 and TRBJ2-6; weak D call: TRBD1 (5 bases). V was trimmed by 3 bases and J by 3 bases, leaving 6 bases between them. This CDR3 contains 14 residues. CDR1 is WNHNN, CDR2 SYGVQD, per germline (reference sequence). The CDR3 is CASSDRVGANVLTF. CDR3 nucleotide sequence: TGCGCCAGCAGTGACAGGGTTGGGGCCAACGTCCTGACTTTC.